The entry below gives a single T cell receptor beta chain sequence along with its context. Antigen specificity is unknown. This sample is drawn from a study of cytomegalovirus exposure and HLA in healthy donors. Among the donors, all were healthy bone marrow donors. It was with 60 Vbeta and 13 Jbeta primers that the PCR ran. Produced via immunoSEQ multiplex PCR; TCRdb's table is partial and in-frame only. This sample has some 170,000 clones, with less than 85% found just once. V was pared by 3 bases and J by 0 bases, with 5 bases of the junction left unmatched. Germline V CDR1 and CDR2: SGHDT, YYEEEE. This CDR3 is 17 amino acids long. Study conclusions and caveats: Among TCR beta chains, those listed as cytomegalovirus-associated numbered over 150. Sequences of the TCR beta chain were said to predict the HLA-A and HLA-B alleles of most subjects accurately.

The rearrangement joins TRBV5-6 to TRBJ2-7, with 14 bases lining up with TRBD2. The sequencing sample was made of PBMCs. This TCR came from a man aged 55 to 70 in good health and CMV-seronegative. The CDR3 loop is CASSSGLAGVSSYEQYF. CDR3 sequence (DNA): TGTGCCAGCAGCTCGGGACTAGCGGGAGTTAGCTCCTACGAGCAGTACTTC.